Listed below are T cell receptor beta chains from one sample, sequenced in a study of OX40 agonist ivuxolimab in advanced cancers. Clones were read by immunoSEQ multiplex PCR, and TCRdb kept only the in-frame ones, dropping some. The sample comprises roughly 28,000 clones, over 75% of which are singletons, and approximately 14% rests with the top ten. The starting material was CD4+ or CD8+ T cells sorted from blood, obtained in a trial of the OX40 agonist ivuxolimab. The receptors here all came from an adult with an advanced solid tumor such as melanoma, head and neck, liver or kidney cancer. The CDR3 runs from the conserved cysteine through the conserved F or W.

CATSPLGHHSYEQYF | TRBV4-3 | 15 | TRBJ2-7
CAWSVLAGVFSYEQYF | TRBV30 | 16 | TRBJ2-7
CASSAQGGVTEAFF | TRBV28 | 14 | TRBJ1-1
CASSTWGQGHQPQHF | TRBV19 | 15 | TRBJ1-5
CSVDLRDRASYEQFF | TRBV29-1 | 15 | TRBJ2-1
CASRPTSGGYFEQYF | TRBV2 | 15 | TRBJ2-7
CASSLGAGASETQYF | TRBV13 | 15 | TRBJ2-5
CASSYTGMNEQFF | TRBV7-9 | 13 | TRBJ2-1
CASQGAISEKLFF | TRBV28 | 13 | TRBJ1-4
CASSLPTGLPSSYNEQFF | TRBV11-2 | 18 | TRBJ2-1
CASSSRWQAEQYF | TRBV11-1 | 13 | TRBJ2-7
CASSLGPGRWEQYF | TRBV7-9 | 14 | TRBJ2-7
CASSPGTSGRLETQYF | TRBV11-3 | 16 | TRBJ2-5
CASSQDRTGYQPQHF | TRBV4-1 | 15 | TRBJ1-5
CAWSEQSNQPQHF | TRBV30 | 13 | TRBJ1-5
CASSSWGQGNQPQHF | TRBV19 | 15 | TRBJ1-5
CASSSRAYEQFF | TRBV19 | 12 | TRBJ2-1
CAISDSGGNTEAFF | TRBV10-3 | 14 | TRBJ1-1
CASSLAAITGELFF | TRBV5-1 | 14 | TRBJ2-2
CASKRGITPLHF | TRBV2 | 12 | TRBJ1-6
CASSFLEGYEQYF | TRBV5-1 | 13 | TRBJ2-7
CASSLYPGIYTEAFF | TRBV27 | 15 | TRBJ1-1
CASSLGVNEQYF | TRBV5-6 | 12 | TRBJ2-7
CASSLGETSGSYEQYF | TRBV7-9 | 16 | TRBJ2-7
CASSQTGDIQYF | TRBV9 | 12 | TRBJ2-4
CASSQAVTDTQYF | TRBV14 | 13 | TRBJ2-3
CASSVGAGTYQETQYF | TRBV9 | 16 | TRBJ2-5
CASSAVAGPTGTDTQYF | TRBV13 | 17 | TRBJ2-3